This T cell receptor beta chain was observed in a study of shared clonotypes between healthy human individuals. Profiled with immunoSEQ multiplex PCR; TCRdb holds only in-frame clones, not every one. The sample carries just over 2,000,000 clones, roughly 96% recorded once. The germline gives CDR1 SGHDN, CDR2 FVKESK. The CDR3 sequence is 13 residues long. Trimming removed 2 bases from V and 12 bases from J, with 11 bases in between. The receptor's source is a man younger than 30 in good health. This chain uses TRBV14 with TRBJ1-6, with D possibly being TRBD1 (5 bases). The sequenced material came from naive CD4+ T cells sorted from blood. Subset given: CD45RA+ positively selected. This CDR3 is CASSQSQGEPLHF. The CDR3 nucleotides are TGTGCCAGCAGCCAAAGTCAGGGTGAACCCCTCCACTTT.